A single sample is the source of the 31 T cell receptor beta chains below, sequenced in a study of T cell responses to AZD1222 COVID-19 vaccine. TCRdb's table, derived via immunoSEQ multiplex PCR, lists solely in-frame clones and lacks some. The sample has more than 85,000 clones, 94% seen once. Specimen: peripheral blood, collected 28 days after the second AZD1222 dose. These TCRs come from an adult who received the AZD1222 COVID-19 vaccine.

The V and J genes are TRBV29-1 and TRBJ2-7; D uncertain. The CDR3 consists of 11 residues. Germline CDR1 SQVTM, CDR2 ANQGSEA. With 2 bases removed from V and 3 bases from J, the gap between germline ends came to 5 bases. Here the CDR3 reads CSVEIGYEQYF. Written as DNA, the CDR3 is TGCAGCGTTGAAATTGGCTACGAGCAGTACTTC.

The J gene is TRBJ1-2, the V gene TRBV6-5; tentatively, D is TRBD1 (6 bases). CDR1 MNHEY and CDR2 SVGAGI come from the germline V gene. The CDR3 runs to 15 residues. V was cut by 6 bases and J by 2 bases, with 16 bases left in between. This CDR3 reads CASRTPGVGNYGYTF. CDR3 nucleotides: TGTGCCAGCAGGACTCCAGGGGTTGGGAACTATGGCTACACCTTC.

This CDR3 reads CASSFMDSTTEAFF. CDR3 bases: TGTGCCAGCAGTTTCATGGACAGTACCACTGAAGCTTTCTTT. The chain employs TRBV2 and TRBJ1-1, with TRBD1 as a possible D gene (6 bases). The CDR3 length is 14 residues. Germline lookup yields CDR1 SNHLY and CDR2 FYNNEI. V was shortened by 5 bases and J by 4 bases, with 14 bases between the two germline ends.

The rearrangement links TRBV19 to TRBJ2-1; D unresolved. Germline CDR1 LNHDA, CDR2 SQIVND (reference sequence). CDR3 size: 18 residues. The ends were cut back, 0 bases at V and 13 bases at J, with 28 bases in the middle. This chain's CDR3 is CASSIDLTGIRYGYNQFF. The CDR3, as DNA: TGTGCCAGTAGTATAGATCTGACCGGCATTAGGTATGGATATAACCAGTTCTTC.

The V gene is TRBV19, the J gene TRBJ2-3; possible D gene TRBD1, 6 bases. The germline V gene encodes CDR1 LNHDA and CDR2 SQIVND (reference sequence). CDR3 length: 15 amino acids. Trimming removed 6 bases from V and 2 bases from J, with 15 bases in between. The CDR3 is CASRVTGTPTDTQYF. The DNA for the CDR3 is TGTGCCAGTAGGGTGACAGGTACCCCCACAGATACGCAGTATTTT.

V and J are TRBV29-1 and TRBJ1-4; TRBD1 might be the D (5 bases). This CDR3 spans 13 amino acids. Germline V gene data show CDR1 as SQVTM and CDR2 as ANQGSEA. Trimming cost V 7 bases and J 4 bases, with 13 bases left between them. CDR3 sequence: CSAPIDSNEKLFF. CDR3 nucleotide sequence: TGCAGCGCCCCAATTGACAGTAATGAAAAACTGTTTTTT.

The chain combines TRBV13 with TRBJ2-7; 10 bases are a match to TRBD1. In germline, CDR1 is PRHDT, CDR2 FYEKMQ (reference sequence). The ends lost 5 bases at V and 1 base at J; junction bases unmatched: 5. The CDR3 has 15 amino acids. The CDR3 here is CASSPGTGVSYEQYF. The CDR3 DNA reads as TGTGCCAGCAGCCCCGGGACAGGGGTTTCCTACGAGCAGTACTTC. The full variable domain, its missing parts supplied by reference TRBV13 and TRBJ2-7, is AAGVIQSPRHLIKEKRETATLKCYPIPRHDTVYWYQQGPGQDPQFLISFYEKMQSDKGSIPDRFSAQQFSDYHSELNMSSLELGDSALYFCASSPGTGVSYEQYFGPGTRLTVT.

The chain employs TRBV4-1 and TRBJ1-5; D not resolved. Trimming removed 0 bases at V and 4 bases at J, with 16 bases between. The CDR3 extends over 17 amino acids. Germline CDR1 reads MGHRA; CDR2 reads YSYEKL. The CDR3 sequence is CASSQEPVVAGNQPQHF. The CDR3 DNA is TGCGCCAGCAGCCAAGAGCCGGTCGTTGCGGGAAATCAGCCCCAGCATTTT.

The chain employs TRBV29-1 and TRBJ1-2; TRBD1 is a possible D gene (5 bases). Germline assignment: CDR1 SQVTM and CDR2 ANQGSEA. V was trimmed by 4 bases and J by 1 base, leaving 7 bases between them. This CDR3 spans 12 amino acids. The CDR3 region is CSVGDGNYGYTF. The CDR3 DNA reads as TGCAGCGTTGGGGACGGTAACTATGGCTACACCTTC.

This chain links TRBV27 with TRBJ1-5; D not certain. Germline V gene data show CDR1 as MNHEY and CDR2 as SMNVEV (reference sequence). Trimming took 2 bases from V and 0 from J, leaving 8 bases between them. The CDR3 contains 15 residues. DNA of the CDR3: TGTGCCAGCAGTTTAAACAGCGATAGCAATCAGCCCCAGCATTTT. It translates to CASSLNSDSNQPQHF.

The chain has TRBV19 and TRBJ1-5; 7 nucleotides align to TRBD1. This CDR3 is built from 16 residues. Germline loops: CDR1 LNHDA, CDR2 SQIVND (reference sequence). J was trimmed by 6 bases and V by 4 bases; bases with no gene match: 12. The DNA for the CDR3 is TGTGCCAGTAGTAGCCGTGGTGGAGGGGGCGGTCAGCCCCAGCATTTT. Residues: CASSSRGGGGGQPQHF.

The chain carries TRBV7-9 and TRBJ2-7, with D unclear. The germline CDR1 and CDR2 sequences are SEHNR and FQNEAQ (reference sequence). V was cut by 5 bases and J by 6 bases, with 8 bases left in between. The length of the CDR3 is 11 residues. CDR3 sequence: CASSTGPEQYF. As DNA, the CDR3 is TGTGCCAGCAGCACCGGGCCCGAGCAGTACTTC.

The chain couples TRBV12-3 or TRBV12-4 to TRBJ1-2; unclear D gene. This CDR3 comprises 13 residues. Trimming pared 6 bases from V and 4 bases from J, leaving 12 bases between. CDR3 amino acids: CASSPSGIYGYTF. For the CDR3, the DNA is TGTGCCAGCAGCCCCTCGGGGATCTATGGCTACACCTTC.

The chain recombines TRBV5-1 with TRBJ1-1, with D possibly being TRBD1 (6 bases). Trimming shortened V by 3 bases and J by 2 bases, and 14 bases separated the two germline ends. The germline CDR1 and CDR2 sequences are SGHRS and YFSETQ. The CDR3 contains 15 residues. The CDR3: CASSSSRTANTEAFF. The CDR3 DNA follows: TGCGCCAGCAGCTCGTCGAGGACAGCTAACACTGAAGCTTTCTTT.

This chain connects TRBV5-5 to TRBJ2-2; TRBD2 is a possible D gene (5 bases). Deletions cut 4 bases from V and 5 bases from J, with 18 bases between. Germline CDR1 and CDR2: SGHKS and YYEKEE (reference sequence). The length of the CDR3 is 16 residues. The CDR3 here is CASSPVPSGLTGELFF. The CDR3 DNA reads as TGTGCCAGCAGCCCCGTACCCTCGGGGTTAACCGGGGAGCTGTTTTTT.

The J gene is TRBJ1-6, the V gene TRBV3-1 (or the pseudogene TRBV3-2); no clear D gene. The CDR3 length is 16 residues. The germline V gene has CDR1 LGHDT and CDR2 YNNKEL (reference sequence). V was cut by 0 bases and J by 6 bases, with 12 bases left in between. The CDR3 DNA sequence: TGTGCCAGCAGCCAAGAGTTCGGGCAAGGTAATTCACCCCTCCACTTT. It is translated as CASSQEFGQGNSPLHF.

V is TRBV19 and J is TRBJ1-5; TRBD1 matches at 7 bases. Germline V gene data show CDR1 as LNHDA and CDR2 as SQIVND (reference sequence). The CDR3 length is 15 residues. V trimming: 5 bases; J trimming: 2 bases; junction bases outside the gene matches: 6. CDR3 residues: CASSEGQVRNQPQHF. CDR3 bases: TGTGCCAGTAGTGAAGGACAGGTTCGCAATCAGCCCCAGCATTTT. Based on the CDR3 plus reference TRBV19 and TRBJ1-5, the full variable domain is DGGITQSPKYLFRKEGQNVTLSCEQNLNHDAMYWYRQDPGQGLRLIYYSQIVNDFQKGDIAEGYSVSREKKESFPLTVTSAQKNPTAFYLCASSEGQVRNQPQHFGDGTRLSIL.

This chain uses TRBV12-3 or TRBV12-4 with TRBJ2-1; D perhaps matches TRBD1 (7 bases). Between the trimmed V and J ends, which lost 7 bases and 10 bases, there was a span of 14 bases. The CDR3 length is 12 residues. This CDR3 reads CASNSGGNEQFF. The CDR3 bases are TGTGCCAGCAACTCAGGGGGGAACGAGCAGTTCTTC.

J is TRBJ2-1 and V is TRBV19, with a tentative D call TRBD1 (6 bases). The length of the CDR3 is 13 residues. In germline, CDR1 is LNHDA, CDR2 SQIVND (reference sequence). Trimming took off 5 bases at V and 4 bases at J, with 9 bases between the two ends. The CDR3 here is CASSFTGYNEQFF. The CDR3, as DNA: TGTGCCAGTAGTTTCACAGGGTACAATGAGCAGTTCTTC. Drawing the rest from reference TRBV19 and TRBJ2-1, the complete variable domain is DGGITQSPKYLFRKEGQNVTLSCEQNLNHDAMYWYRQDPGQGLRLIYYSQIVNDFQKGDIAEGYSVSREKKESFPLTVTSAQKNPTAFYLCASSFTGYNEQFFGPGTRLTVL.

The chain employs TRBV27 and TRBJ2-7; D remains unclear. Germline V lookup: CDR1 MNHEY, CDR2 SMNVEV (reference sequence). V lost 1 base and J lost 0, with 4 bases in between. The CDR3 length is 13 residues. CDR3: CASSLLPSYEQYF. The DNA for the CDR3 is TGTGCCAGCAGTTTATTACCCTCCTACGAGCAGTACTTC.

The chain links TRBV29-1 to TRBJ1-2, with D perhaps TRBD1 (5 bases). The CDR3 sequence is 11 residues long. The germline CDR1 and CDR2 sequences are SQVTM and ANQGSEA. V was shortened by 7 bases and J by 5 bases, with 11 bases between the two germline ends. In DNA form, the CDR3 reads TGCAGCGCTGGGGCCGGTTATGGCTACACCTTC. As protein: CSAGAGYGYTF.

This chain's CDR3 is CASSLVGVSQYF. DNA of the CDR3: TGTGCCAGCAGCTTAGTCGGGGTGAGCCAGTACTTC. V is TRBV11-2 and J is TRBJ2-5, with a tentative D call TRBD2 (5 bases). Trimming took 1 base from V and 10 from J, leaving 10 bases between them. CDR1 and CDR2 (germline): SGHAT, FQNNGV. This CDR3 spans 12 amino acids.

This rearrangement joins TRBV5-1 to TRBJ2-7; 9 positions match TRBD1. The CDR3 runs 15 residues. V dropped 4 bases and J dropped 4; count of bases not matched to a gene: 9. CDR1 and CDR2 (germline): SGHRS, YFSETQ. This chain's CDR3 is CASSRNGQGWYEQYF. The DNA of the CDR3 is TGCGCCAGCAGCCGAAACGGACAGGGGTGGTACGAGCAGTACTTC.

V gene TRBV6-5 combines with J gene TRBJ1-4; D perhaps matches TRBD1 (5 bases). This CDR3 region has 15 residues. V was cut by 7 bases and J by 7 bases, with 19 bases left in between. Germline lookup yields CDR1 MNHEY and CDR2 SVGAGI. The DNA for the CDR3 is TGTGCCAGCATGGGGAGGGGACTGACGGGTGAAAAACTGTTTTTT. It translates to CASMGRGLTGEKLFF.

CDR3 residues: CASSAGSQETQYF. DNA for the CDR3: TGTGCCAGTAGTGCCGGATCCCAAGAGACCCAGTACTTC. The rearrangement joins TRBV19 to TRBJ2-5; D is uncertain. The CDR3 loop spans 13 amino acids. The V gene lost 5 bases and the J gene lost 1 base, with 8 bases spanning the gap. CDR1 LNHDA and CDR2 SQIVND come from the germline V gene (reference sequence). Using reference TRBV19 and TRBJ2-5 for the parts outside the CDR3, the full variable domain is DGGITQSPKYLFRKEGQNVTLSCEQNLNHDAMYWYRQDPGQGLRLIYYSQIVNDFQKGDIAEGYSVSREKKESFPLTVTSAQKNPTAFYLCASSAGSQETQYFGPGTRLLVL.

The rearrangement joins TRBV28 to TRBJ1-2; D uncertain. The CDR3 totals 14 residues. V was cut by 6 bases and J by 0 bases, with 11 bases left in between. The germline gives CDR1 MDHEN, CDR2 SYDVKM. CDR3 residues: CASRPQLANYGYTF. In nucleotides, the CDR3 is TGTGCCAGCAGGCCCCAGTTAGCTAACTATGGCTACACCTTC.

The chain combines TRBV2 with TRBJ2-3, with a tentative D call TRBD2 (5 bases). The length of the CDR3 is 13 residues. Germline lookup yields CDR1 SNHLY and CDR2 FYNNEI. Trimming took 5 bases from V and 6 from J, leaving 12 bases between them. CDR3 coding DNA: TGTGCCAGCAGTCCCTATTCGGGGGATACGCAGTATTTT. Translated: CASSPYSGDTQYF. Based on the CDR3 plus reference TRBV2 and TRBJ2-3, the full variable domain is EPEVTQTPSHQVTQMGQEVILRCVPISNHLYFYWYRQILGQKVEFLVSFYNNEISEKSEIFDDQFSVERPDGSNFTLKIRSTKLEDSAMYFCASSPYSGDTQYFGPGTRLTVL.

CDR3 amino acids: CASSQENRLYEQYF. CDR3 sequence (DNA): TGTGCCAGCAGCCAAGAGAACCGCCTCTACGAGCAGTACTTC. V and J are TRBV3-1 (or the pseudogene TRBV3-2) and TRBJ2-7; D uncertain. Germline V CDR1 and CDR2: LGHDT, YNNKEL (reference sequence). The CDR3 loop spans 14 amino acids. Trimming shortened V by 0 bases and J by 3 bases, and 9 bases separated the two germline ends.

The sample holds one count of this clone. J is TRBJ2-3 and V is TRBV6-5, with 7 bases identical to TRBD2. Germline CDR1 MNHEY, CDR2 SVGAGI. The CDR3 is 15 residues long. Unmatched junction bases numbered 9, after V lost 5 bases and J lost 4 bases. The CDR3 DNA is TGTGCCAGCAGTCTCTTCGGCGGGAGTTCAGATACGCAGTATTTT. This encodes CASSLFGGSSDTQYF.

The chain combines TRBV7-9 with TRBJ2-1; TRBD2 matches at 15 bases. Trimming removed 4 bases from V and 8 bases from J; junction bases left unmatched: 6. The CDR3 has 16 residues. Per the germline V gene, CDR1 is SEHNR and CDR2 is FQNEAQ (reference sequence). CDR3 in DNA: TGTGCCAGCAGCTCCGGACTAGCGGGAGGGCTCGATGAGCAGTTCTTC. Translated, it gives CASSSGLAGGLDEQFF.

The V call is TRBV13, the J call TRBJ1-5, with TRBD1 as a possible D gene (6 bases). Trimming stripped 8 bases from V and 2 bases from J, with 19 bases between. Germline V gene lookup returns CDR1 PRHDT and CDR2 FYEKMQ (reference sequence). The CDR3 has 16 residues. The CDR3 spells CASPSAPGEGNQPQHF. CDR3 bases: TGTGCCAGCCCCTCCGCCCCAGGGGAAGGCAATCAGCCCCAGCATTTT. The variable domain in full, completed from reference TRBV13 and TRBJ1-5, reads AAGVIQSPRHLIKEKRETATLKCYPIPRHDTVYWYQQGPGQDPQFLISFYEKMQSDKGSIPDRFSAQQFSDYHSELNMSSLELGDSALYFCASPSAPGEGNQPQHFGDGTRLSIL.